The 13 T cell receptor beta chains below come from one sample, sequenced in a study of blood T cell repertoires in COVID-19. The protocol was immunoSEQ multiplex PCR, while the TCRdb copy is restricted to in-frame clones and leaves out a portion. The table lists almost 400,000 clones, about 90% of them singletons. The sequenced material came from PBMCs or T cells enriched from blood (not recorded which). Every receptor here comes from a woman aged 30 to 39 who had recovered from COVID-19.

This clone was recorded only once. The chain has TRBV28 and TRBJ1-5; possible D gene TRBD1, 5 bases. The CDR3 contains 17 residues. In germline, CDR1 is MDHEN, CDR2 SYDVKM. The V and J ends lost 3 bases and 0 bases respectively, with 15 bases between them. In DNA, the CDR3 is TGTGCCAGCAGTTTTGACAGAGGAACCTTTAGCAATCAGCCCCAGCATTTT. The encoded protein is CASSFDRGTFSNQPQHF.

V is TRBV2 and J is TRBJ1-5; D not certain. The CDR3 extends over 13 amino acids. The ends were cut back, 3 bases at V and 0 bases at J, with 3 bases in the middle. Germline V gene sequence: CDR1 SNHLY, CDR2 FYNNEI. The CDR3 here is CASSDISNQPQHF. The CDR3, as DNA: TGTGCCAGCAGTGATATTAGCAATCAGCCCCAGCATTTT.

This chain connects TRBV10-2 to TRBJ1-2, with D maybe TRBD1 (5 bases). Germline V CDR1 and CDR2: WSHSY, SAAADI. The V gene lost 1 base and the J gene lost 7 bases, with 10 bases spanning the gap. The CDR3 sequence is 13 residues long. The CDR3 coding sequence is TGCGCCAGCAGTGAGTTAGACAGAGGTGGCTACACCTTC. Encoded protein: CASSELDRGGYTF.

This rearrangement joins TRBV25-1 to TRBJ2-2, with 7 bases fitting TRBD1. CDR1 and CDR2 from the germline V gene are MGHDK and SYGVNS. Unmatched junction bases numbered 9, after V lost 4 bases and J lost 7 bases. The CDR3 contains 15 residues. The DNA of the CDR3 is TGTGCCAGCAGTGCGGAGCCGGGACAGATCGGGGAGCTGTTTTTT. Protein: CASSAEPGQIGELFF.

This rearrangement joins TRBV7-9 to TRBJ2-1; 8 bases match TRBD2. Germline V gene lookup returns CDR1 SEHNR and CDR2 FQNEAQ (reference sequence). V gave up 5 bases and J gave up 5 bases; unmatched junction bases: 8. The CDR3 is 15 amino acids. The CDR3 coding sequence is TGTGCCAGCAGCCCCGGGAGGGCACTCCACAATGAGCAGTTCTTC. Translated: CASSPGRALHNEQFF.

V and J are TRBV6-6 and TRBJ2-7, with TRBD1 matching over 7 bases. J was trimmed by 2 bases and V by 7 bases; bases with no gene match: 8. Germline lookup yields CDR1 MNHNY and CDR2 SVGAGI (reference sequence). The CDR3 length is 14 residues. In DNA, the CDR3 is TGTGCCAGCACACCCGTACAGGGGACCTACGAGCAGTACTTC. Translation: CASTPVQGTYEQYF.

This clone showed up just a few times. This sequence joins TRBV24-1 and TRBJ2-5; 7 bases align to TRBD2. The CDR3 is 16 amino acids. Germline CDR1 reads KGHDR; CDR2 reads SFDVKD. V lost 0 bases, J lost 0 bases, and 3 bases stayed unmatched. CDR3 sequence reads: CATSDLQSGDQETQYF. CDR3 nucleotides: TGTGCCACCAGTGATTTGCAAAGCGGGGACCAAGAGACCCAGTACTTC.

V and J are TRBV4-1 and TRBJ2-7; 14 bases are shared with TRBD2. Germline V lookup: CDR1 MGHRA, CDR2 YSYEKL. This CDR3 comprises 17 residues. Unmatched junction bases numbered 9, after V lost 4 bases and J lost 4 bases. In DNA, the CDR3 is TGCGCCAGCAGCCCTGTTGGACTAGCGGGAGGTCCTTACGAGCAGTACTTC. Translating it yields CASSPVGLAGGPYEQYF.

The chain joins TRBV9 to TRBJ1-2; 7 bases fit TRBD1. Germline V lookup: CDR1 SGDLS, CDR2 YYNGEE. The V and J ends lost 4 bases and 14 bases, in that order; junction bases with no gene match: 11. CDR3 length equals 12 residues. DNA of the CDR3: TGTGCCAGCAGCACATCGGGACAGCCTATGACCTTC. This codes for CASSTSGQPMTF. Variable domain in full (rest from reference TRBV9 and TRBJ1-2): DSGVTQTPKHLITATGQRVTLRCSPRSGDLSVYWYQQSLDQGLQFLIQYYNGEERAKGNILERFSAQQFPDLHSELNLSSLELGDSALYFCASSTSGQPMTFGSGTRLTVV.

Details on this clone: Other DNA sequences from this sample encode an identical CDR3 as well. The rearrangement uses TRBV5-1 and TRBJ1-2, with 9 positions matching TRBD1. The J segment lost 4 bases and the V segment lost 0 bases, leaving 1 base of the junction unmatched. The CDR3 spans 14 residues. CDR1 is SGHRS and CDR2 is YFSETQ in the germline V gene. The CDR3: CASSLGDRVYGYTF. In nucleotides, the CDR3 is TGCGCCAGCAGCTTGGGGGACAGGGTCTATGGCTACACCTTC.

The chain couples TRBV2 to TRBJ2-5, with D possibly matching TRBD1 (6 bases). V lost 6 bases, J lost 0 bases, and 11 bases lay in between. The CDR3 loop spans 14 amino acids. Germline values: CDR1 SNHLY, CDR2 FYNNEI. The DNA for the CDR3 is TGTGCCAGCAGGACGGACAGATACCAAGAGACCCAGTACTTC. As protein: CASRTDRYQETQYF. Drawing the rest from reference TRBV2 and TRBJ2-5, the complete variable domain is EPEVTQTPSHQVTQMGQEVILRCVPISNHLYFYWYRQILGQKVEFLVSFYNNEISEKSEIFDDQFSVERPDGSNFTLKIRSTKLEDSAMYFCASRTDRYQETQYFGPGTRLLVL.

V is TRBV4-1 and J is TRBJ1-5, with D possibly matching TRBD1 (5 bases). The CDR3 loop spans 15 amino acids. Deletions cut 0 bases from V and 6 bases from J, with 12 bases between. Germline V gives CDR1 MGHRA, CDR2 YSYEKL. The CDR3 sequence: CASSQDRGGGQPQHF. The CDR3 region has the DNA TGCGCCAGCAGCCAAGATCGGGGGGGTGGTCAGCCCCAGCATTTT.

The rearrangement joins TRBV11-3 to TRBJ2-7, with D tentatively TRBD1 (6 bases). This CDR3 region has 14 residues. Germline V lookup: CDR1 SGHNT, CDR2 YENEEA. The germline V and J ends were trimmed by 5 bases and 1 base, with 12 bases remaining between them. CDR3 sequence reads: CASSQWTDSYEQYF. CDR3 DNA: TGTGCCAGCAGCCAGTGGACAGATTCCTACGAGCAGTACTTC. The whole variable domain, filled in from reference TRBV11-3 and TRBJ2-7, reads EAGVVQSPRYKIIEKKQPVAFWCNPISGHNTLYWYLQNLGQGPELLIRYENEEAVDDSQLPKDRFSAERLKGVDSTLKIQPAELGDSAVYLCASSQWTDSYEQYFGPGTRLTVT.